Reported below is one T cell receptor (beta chain). Its target is unknown. The data belong to a study of CD8+ T cells in alopecia areata. The ends were cut back, 0 bases at V and 1 base at J, with 10 bases in the middle. CDR1 and CDR2 (germline): LGHNA, YSLEER. The length of the CDR3 is 16 residues. Study-wide results and caveats: Relative to normal scalp, lesional scalp, especially alopecia totalis/universalis, showed higher clonality.

TCR sequencing used cDNA made by reverse transcription of extracted RNA. Data came from immunoSEQ multiplex PCR; TCRdb stores just in-frame clones and leaves some out. The top ten clones hold about 51% of a sample with about 64,000 clones, roughly 45% of them seen once. Sorting of PBMCs yielded the CD4+ and CD8+ T cells. The chain is built from TRBV4-3 and TRBJ1-5; D is ambiguous. Sequencing was done on a sample of NKG2D-low CD8+ T cells sorted from blood. This TCR derives from a human donor with alopecia areata. The CDR3 spells CASSQDRVMSNQPQHF. In DNA form, the CDR3 reads TGCGCCAGCAGCCAAGATAGGGTGATGAGCAATCAGCCCCAGCATTTT.